This TCR beta chain was obtained from a study of response to subunit inactivated influenza vaccine. From germline, CDR1 is LGHDT and CDR2 YNNKEL (reference sequence). Trimming cost V 2 bases and J 6 bases, with 16 bases left between them. The CDR3 contains 15 residues. As to this clonotype: Its antigen is not known.

Overall study results and limits: T cells newly recruited by each seasonal influenza vaccination are few, the authors suggested.

One entry per CDR3 protein results from TCRdb running MiXCR on the RT-PCR reads. The data contain about 530,000 distinct CDR3 sequences, around 13% of them singletons. This material consisted of PBMCs from blood, taken roughly 45 days after vaccination. The chain uses TRBV3-1 and TRBJ1-2; D remains ambiguous. This TCR was recovered from a man aged 50-59 years who received an inactivated influenza vaccine. CDR3 bases: TGTGCCAGCAGCCAAATGGGAGGCAGGAAAAATGGCTACACCTTC. Translated, it gives CASSQMGGRKNGYTF.